The 17 T cell receptor beta chains reported below all come from one sample, sequenced in a study of blood T cells in healthy people across ages. Combining a sample-barcoded 5' primer with a J-beta primer mix, a second PCR ran for about 7 to 12 cycles. TCRdb processed the 5' RACE reads anew with MiXCR; each CDR3 protein has one entry. In the table there are some 1,500,000 distinct CDR3 sequences, 35% to 45% of which are singletons. Sample: blood. The receptor source for this set is a woman aged 18-30 years in good health.

This chain joins TRBV5-1 and TRBJ1-2; D call uncertain. Germline CDR1 SGHRS, CDR2 YFSETQ. Trimming removed 4 bases at V and 4 bases at J, with 11 bases between. This CDR3 comprises 13 residues. For the CDR3, the DNA is TGCGCCAGCAGCCCGACCGATGCCTATGGCTACACCTTC. Translation gives CASSPTDAYGYTF.

The V and J genes are TRBV7-2 and TRBJ2-4, with D hard to call. The CDR3 extends over 18 amino acids. V gave up 5 bases and J gave up 0 bases, with 20 bases separating them. The germline V gene has CDR1 SGHTA and CDR2 FQGNSA. As DNA, the CDR3 is TGTGCCAGCAGCCCACCCATATTGGCCACCTTAGCCAAAAACATTCAGTACTTC. It codes for CASSPPILATLAKNIQYF.

This clonotype came up a few times. This chain links TRBV29-1 with TRBJ1-1, with 10 bases lining up with TRBD1. V shed 4 bases and J 8 bases; nucleotides not matched to a gene: 10. This CDR3 has 14 residues. Germline V gene sequence: CDR1 SQVTM, CDR2 ANQGSEA. This chain's CDR3 is CSVGVDRGFGEAFF. Here the CDR3 DNA reads TGCAGCGTTGGAGTGGACAGGGGGTTTGGAGAAGCTTTCTTT.

This clonotype was seen a single time. The rearrangement links TRBV6-2 or TRBV6-3 to TRBJ2-7; TRBD1 agrees at 12 bases. The junction had 20 bases not matched to a gene; V was cut back by 5 bases and J by 3 bases. Germline CDR1 MNHEY, CDR2 SVGEGT. The CDR3 sequence is 20 residues long. CDR3 nucleotide sequence: TGTGCCAGCAGTACCGTCGGGACAGGGGGCTTGCGGGAAAGAGACTACGAGCAGTACTTC. Residues: CASSTVGTGGLRERDYEQYF.

This clonotype was seen a few times. The rearrangement joins TRBV18 to TRBJ2-7, with TRBD1 as a possible D gene (5 bases). Germline values: CDR1 KGHSH, CDR2 LQKENI. The CDR3 loop spans 12 amino acids. The V end lost 5 bases, the J end lost 3 bases, and 8 bases lay between the germline ends. This CDR3 is CASSTDIYEQYF. The CDR3 DNA follows: TGTGCCAGCTCAACGGACATCTACGAGCAGTACTTC. Full variable domain (outside the CDR3, taken from reference TRBV18 and TRBJ2-7): NAGVMQNPRHLVRRRGQEARLRCSPMKGHSHVYWYRQLPEEGLKFMVYLQKENIIDESGMPKERFSAEFPKEGPSILRIQQVVRGDSAAYFCASSTDIYEQYFGPGTRLTVT.

The chain recombines TRBV20-1 with TRBJ2-3; D is unclear. CDR3 size: 13 residues. With 2 bases removed from V and 0 bases from J, the gap between germline ends came to 6 bases. The germline V gene encodes CDR1 DFQATT and CDR2 SNEGSKA (reference sequence). The CDR3 reads CSARFESTDTQYF. The CDR3 DNA follows: TGCAGTGCTAGATTCGAAAGCACAGATACGCAGTATTTT.

The chain joins TRBV4-1 to TRBJ2-5; D call uncertain. From germline, CDR1 is MGHRA and CDR2 YSYEKL. Trimming took off 1 base at V and 4 bases at J, with 10 bases between the two ends. The CDR3 has 14 residues. The CDR3 reads CASSQGQWGETQYF. For the CDR3, the DNA is TGCGCCAGCAGCCAAGGGCAATGGGGAGAGACCCAGTACTTC.

Ten or more counts support this clonotype. V gene TRBV6-4 combines with J gene TRBJ2-1; TRBD2 agrees at 14 bases. This CDR3 contains 15 residues. Germline CDR1 is MRHNA and CDR2 is SNTAGT. Trimming cost V 6 bases and J 4 bases; bases outside gene matches: 2. DNA for the CDR3: TGTGCCAGCAGCGGACTAGCGGGAGGTTACAATGAGCAGTTCTTC. Translation: CASSGLAGGYNEQFF.

The chain uses TRBV7-2 and TRBJ2-3; TRBD2 matches at 9 bases. The CDR3 loop spans 14 amino acids. Per the germline V gene, CDR1 is SGHTA and CDR2 is FQGNSA. Trimming cost V 5 bases and J 4 bases; bases outside gene matches: 4. The CDR3 region is CASSTRLAADTQYF. For the CDR3, the DNA is TGTGCCAGCAGCACGCGACTAGCGGCAGATACGCAGTATTTT.

A single count supports this clonotype. This chain's CDR3 is CSARAETDRAYYNEQYF. CDR3 DNA: TGCAGTGCTAGAGCCGAAACCGACAGGGCCTATTACAATGAGCAGTACTTC. The V and J genes are TRBV20-1 and TRBJ2-5, with 7 bases aligning to TRBD1. Unmatched junction bases numbered 22, after V lost 1 base and J lost 11 bases. Germline CDR1 and CDR2: DFQATT and SNEGSKA (reference sequence). The CDR3 is 17 amino acids.

V usage is TRBV10-3 and J usage is TRBJ2-5; D is uncertain. Trimming pared 6 bases from V and 0 bases from J, leaving 2 bases between. Germline V gene sequence: CDR1 ENHRY, CDR2 SYGVKD. The CDR3 has 11 amino acids. In nucleotides, the CDR3 is TGTGCCATCAGAGACCAAGAGACCCAGTACTTC. It codes for CAIRDQETQYF.

This chain joins TRBV21-1 and TRBJ2-1; the table's D call TRBD1 went unverified against the DNA. TRBV21-1 is annotated as a pseudogene. This CDR3 comprises 16 residues. The CDR3 spells CASSKGAGRMGNEQFF. CDR3 DNA sequence: TGTGCCAGCAGCAAAGGGGCCGGGAGAATGGGCAATGAGCAGTTCTTC.

V is TRBV7-2 and J is TRBJ1-6; D ambiguous. The V end lost 1 base, the J end lost 6 bases, and 13 bases lay between the germline ends. Germline CDR1 reads SGHTA; CDR2 reads FQGNSA. The CDR3 totals 16 residues. CDR3 amino acids: CASSLVDGRSNSPLHF. CDR3 DNA sequence: TGTGCCAGCAGCTTAGTGGACGGCCGCTCTAATTCACCCCTCCACTTT.

The chain couples TRBV20-1 to TRBJ2-1; tentative D call: TRBD2 (6 bases). CDR1 is DFQATT and CDR2 is SNEGSKA in the germline V gene (reference sequence). The length of the CDR3 is 13 residues. V lost 6 bases and J 4 bases, leaving 13 bases between the germline ends. The DNA of the CDR3 is TGCAGTGCCACCGCGGGAAGATACAATGAGCAGTTCTTC. This sequence encodes CSATAGRYNEQFF.

This rearrangement joins TRBV7-6 to TRBJ1-2; 7 bases line up with TRBD1. CDR3 length equals 18 residues. Germline V gene data show CDR1 as SGHVS and CDR2 as FNYEAQ. V was pared by 2 bases and J by 1 base, with 13 bases of the junction left unmatched. CDR3 loop: CASSLYRDSRSRNYGYTF. In DNA form, the CDR3 reads TGTGCCAGCAGCTTATATAGGGACAGCAGGTCCCGTAACTATGGCTACACCTTC.

CDR3 region: CASSLGSYASTDTQYF. The CDR3 bases are TGCGCCAGCAGCTTGGGGTCGTACGCTTCCACAGATACGCAGTATTTT. J is TRBJ2-3 and V is TRBV5-1; D not certain. The CDR3 is made up of 16 amino acids. Germline V gene sequence: CDR1 SGHRS, CDR2 YFSETQ. The ends were cut back, 0 bases at V and 2 bases at J, with 13 bases in the middle.

A single count supports this clonotype. The V gene is TRBV29-1, the J gene TRBJ2-5, with 11 bases aligning to TRBD2. In germline, CDR1 is SQVTM, CDR2 ANQGSEA. The V segment lost 7 bases and the J segment 11 bases; nucleotides outside the gene matches: 12. The CDR3 extends over 13 amino acids. Here the CDR3 reads CSALGLAANEQYF. DNA of the CDR3: TGCAGCGCCCTGGGACTAGCGGCCAATGAGCAGTACTTC.